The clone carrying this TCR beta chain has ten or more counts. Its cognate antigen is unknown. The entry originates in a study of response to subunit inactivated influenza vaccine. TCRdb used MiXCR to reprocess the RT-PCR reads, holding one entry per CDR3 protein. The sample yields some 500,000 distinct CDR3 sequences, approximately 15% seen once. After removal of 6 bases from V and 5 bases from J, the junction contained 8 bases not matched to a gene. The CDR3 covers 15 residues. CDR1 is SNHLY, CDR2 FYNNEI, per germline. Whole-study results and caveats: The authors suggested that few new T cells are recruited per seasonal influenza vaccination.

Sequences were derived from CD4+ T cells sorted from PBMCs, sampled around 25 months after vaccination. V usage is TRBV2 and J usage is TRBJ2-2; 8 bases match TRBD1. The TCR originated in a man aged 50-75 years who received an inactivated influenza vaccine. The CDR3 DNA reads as TGTGCCAGCAGCCTGGACAGGGCTGGGACCGGGGAGCTGTTTTTT. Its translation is CASSLDRAGTGELFF.